This TCR beta chain emerged from a study of blood T cell repertoires in COVID-19. Overall study context: Sites across the United States, Italy and Spain contributed samples from acute and convalescent COVID-19. T cells, B-cell-depleted T cells, or PBMCs provided the cDNA or gDNA that served as material.

Original handling: Amplification of reference gene primers provided the estimated nucleated cell counts. Sequencing was performed with immunoSEQ multiplex PCR; in TCRdb, only in-frame clones are kept and a portion is missing. V and J calls and clone size are as listed in that table; D and trimming were resolved from the DNA. The repertoire holds just under 350,000 clones, under 95% seen once, with more than 3% in the top ten. Germline V gene data show CDR1 as MNHEY and CDR2 as SVGEGT. The CDR3 is made up of 14 amino acids. V dropped 5 bases and J dropped 6 bases, with 13 bases sitting between them. This receptor was obtained from a woman aged 18-29 years who had recovered from COVID-19. Sequenced sample: peripheral blood. V is TRBV6-2 or TRBV6-3 and J is TRBJ2-2; D uncertain. CDR3 loop: CASSTPVAAGELFF. The CDR3 region has the DNA TGTGCCAGCAGTACCCCGGTCGCGGCCGGGGAGCTGTTTTTT.